This T cell receptor beta chain was identified during a study of cytomegalovirus exposure and HLA in healthy donors. Background on the study: From HLA-typed donors, an early data release held tens of millions of unique TCRs. Study-wide results and limits: A few CMV-associated chains were confirmed in vitro to be specific for CMV antigens. Clonal expansion, a later analysis showed, was greater in HLA-associated TCR beta chains than in equally common others.

The PCR ran on 60 Vbeta and 13 Jbeta primers. The method was immunoSEQ multiplex PCR; TCRdb's version includes in-frame clones alone and lacks a portion of them. The data contain approximately 160,000 clones, over 75% of them singletons. Worth noting for this clone: Antigen unknown.

Sequencing was performed on PBMCs. The TCR comes from a woman aged 25 to 45 in good health and CMV-seronegative.

Here the CDR3 reads CASSSTTGTGNEQYF. CDR3 sequence (DNA): TGTGCCAGCAGTTCTACTACCGGGACAGGGAATGAGCAGTACTTC. V and J are TRBV11-3 and TRBJ2-7, with TRBD1 matching over 9 bases. CDR1 SGHNT and CDR2 YENEEA come from the germline V gene. V dropped 6 bases and J dropped 7; count of bases not matched to a gene: 13. The CDR3 covers 15 residues.